Listed below are T cell receptor beta chains from one sample, sequenced in a study of memory CD4+ T cells and cytomegalovirus serostatus. Sequenced by immunoSEQ multiplex PCR; TCRdb stores in-frame clones only, minus some. Here the sample spans 50,000 to 65,000 clones, over 60% being singletons. The sequencing sample was made of memory CD4+ T cells from blood. These receptors originate from an adult in good health and CMV-seropositive. Both conserved end residues are trimmed from each CDR3. The order of the fields is J gene, D gene, V gene, clone size, CDR3 protein. A D gene is named only where the DNA matches it firmly. The size field is filled for only some rows; it gives once, few, many or a size class.

j_gene: TRBJ2-1
d_gene: TRBD2
v_gene: TRBV9
abundance: NA
CDR3aa: ASSVAPSGLGGNNEQF

j_gene: TRBJ1-6
d_gene: TRBD1
v_gene: TRBV30
abundance: once
CDR3aa: ACEQGKNSPLH

j_gene: TRBJ1-4
d_gene: NA
v_gene: TRBV7-9
abundance: NA
CDR3aa: ASSARTNEKLF

j_gene: TRBJ2-7
d_gene: NA
v_gene: TRBV6-5
abundance: few
CDR3aa: ASSYQRRGDEQY

j_gene: TRBJ2-7
d_gene: NA
v_gene: TRBV10-3
abundance: NA
CDR3aa: AISESGGVHPEQY

j_gene: TRBJ2-1
d_gene: NA
v_gene: TRBV7-3
abundance: NA
CDR3aa: ASSFQSGNEQF

j_gene: TRBJ2-1
d_gene: NA
v_gene: TRBV7-9
abundance: NA
CDR3aa: ASSLGGRNEQF

j_gene: TRBJ2-5
d_gene: NA
v_gene: TRBV5-1
abundance: NA
CDR3aa: ASSTLVGGETQY

j_gene: TRBJ2-1
d_gene: TRBD2
v_gene: TRBV4-2
abundance: NA
CDR3aa: ASSQDLRGYNEQF

j_gene: TRBJ1-5
d_gene: NA
v_gene: TRBV7-2
abundance: NA
CDR3aa: ASSLRSNQPQH

j_gene: TRBJ2-2
d_gene: TRBD2
v_gene: TRBV19
abundance: NA
CDR3aa: ASKTGYSGRNTGELF

j_gene: TRBJ1-1
d_gene: NA
v_gene: TRBV21-1
abundance: NA
CDR3aa: ASSKDALGAF

j_gene: TRBJ2-1
d_gene: TRBD2
v_gene: TRBV7-2
abundance: NA
CDR3aa: ASSLQRGNEQF

j_gene: TRBJ1-6
d_gene: NA
v_gene: TRBV2
abundance: NA
CDR3aa: ASSEARGGSSYNSPLH

j_gene: TRBJ2-3
d_gene: TRBD1
v_gene: TRBV2
abundance: NA
CDR3aa: ASVRDRGTDTQY

j_gene: TRBJ1-2
d_gene: NA
v_gene: TRBV9
abundance: NA
CDR3aa: ASSARYSDGYT

j_gene: TRBJ2-1
d_gene: NA
v_gene: TRBV2
abundance: NA
CDR3aa: ASSQRSGRVFNEQF

j_gene: TRBJ2-7
d_gene: NA
v_gene: TRBV27
abundance: NA
CDR3aa: ASSFPGPYEQY

j_gene: TRBJ2-3
d_gene: NA
v_gene: TRBV30
abundance: NA
CDR3aa: AWRTRGDTQY

j_gene: TRBJ1-1
d_gene: TRBD1
v_gene: TRBV19
abundance: NA
CDR3aa: ASSTGTGAYMNTEAF

j_gene: TRBJ2-3
d_gene: TRBD2
v_gene: TRBV27
abundance: NA
CDR3aa: ASRLLLAGVKDTQY

j_gene: TRBJ1-6
d_gene: NA
v_gene: TRBV18
abundance: few
CDR3aa: ASSPGDNSPLH

j_gene: TRBJ2-3
d_gene: NA
v_gene: TRBV7-8
abundance: NA
CDR3aa: ASSLGLVSTSTDTQY

j_gene: TRBJ2-5
d_gene: NA
v_gene: TRBV5-1
abundance: NA
CDR3aa: ASKTGGNQETQY

j_gene: TRBJ2-7
d_gene: TRBD1
v_gene: TRBV18
abundance: NA
CDR3aa: ASSLRQGYEQY

j_gene: TRBJ2-7
d_gene: TRBD2
v_gene: TRBV28
abundance: once
CDR3aa: ASSLLLAGTRSLVEQY

j_gene: TRBJ2-3
d_gene: TRBD2
v_gene: TRBV5-6
abundance: NA
CDR3aa: ASSFAQRGDTQY

j_gene: TRBJ1-2
d_gene: TRBD1
v_gene: TRBV6-1
abundance: NA
CDR3aa: ASSEHGQGVVGYT

j_gene: TRBJ2-3
d_gene: NA
v_gene: TRBV7-6
abundance: NA
CDR3aa: ASSLSSPGPVGTDTQY

j_gene: TRBJ2-7
d_gene: TRBD1
v_gene: TRBV4-1
abundance: NA
CDR3aa: ASSPGTGASYEQY

j_gene: TRBJ2-6
d_gene: NA
v_gene: TRBV6-6
abundance: NA
CDR3aa: ASTRTESSGANVLT

j_gene: TRBJ2-7
d_gene: NA
v_gene: TRBV11-2
abundance: NA
CDR3aa: ASSFRLLYEQY

j_gene: TRBJ2-4
d_gene: TRBD1
v_gene: TRBV19
abundance: once
CDR3aa: ASSLLRTGEPSGKNIQY

j_gene: NA
d_gene: TRBD1
v_gene: TRBV7-9
abundance: NA
CDR3aa: ASSLGQGVREQY

j_gene: TRBJ2-7
d_gene: NA
v_gene: TRBV5-6
abundance: NA
CDR3aa: ASSLYGYEQY

j_gene: TRBJ2-1
d_gene: TRBD2
v_gene: TRBV5-1
abundance: NA
CDR3aa: ASSAGLAGVNEQF

j_gene: TRBJ1-2
d_gene: NA
v_gene: TRBV11-2
abundance: NA
CDR3aa: ASSLERGWYGYT

j_gene: TRBJ1-2
d_gene: NA
v_gene: TRBV28
abundance: NA
CDR3aa: ASRSTNYGYT